This T cell receptor (beta chain) came from a study of the immune and genomic landscape of osteosarcoma (dated by TCRdb to about 2020). A note on the overall study: A total of about 50 pediatric and adult patients with high-grade osteosarcoma made up the overall cohort, and the median age at diagnosis was roughly 30 years (range roughly 5-90). The cohort was enriched for poor-risk disease, as unfavorable pathologic response to standard therapy was shown in nearly 75% of the cohort and approximately 66% of the cohort were deceased. In the overall cohort, around 60% of patients were male, and localized disease at diagnosis was presented by about 73% of patients. The study profiled osteosarcoma specimens with whole genome, RNA and T-cell receptor sequencing plus immunohistochemistry and reverse phase protein arrays to define immunogenic potential. To characterize the osteosarcoma immunogenomic landscape, the TCR sequencing results were combined with transcriptome, protein array and immunostaining data. The goal of the study was to explain why immune checkpoint inhibitors have shown limited clinical activity in osteosarcoma. Each of a few patients provided a couple of samples from the same tumor site.

As concerns this clone: Its target antigen remains unknown. Base qualities are not at hand, and no much larger clone is one base apart.

The specimens were post-treatment primary, local recurrence and metastasis tumors obtained from patients with a poor prognosis. Broad study findings and their caveats: Clonality benchmarks came from external normal skin and healthy peripheral blood data rather than matched normal tissue. Alongside the frozen tumor specimens, matched blood was collected from only a couple of patients. Productive TCR clonality was low overall, averaging around 0.1 with a maximum of 0.3, suggesting limited T-cell clonal expansion. In five cases, a single hyperexpanded clone dominated the repertoire, and each of these five cases had fewer than 100 T-cell clonotypes. Sample size was not determined by any statistical method, because osteosarcoma is rare and every possible sample was collected. TCR productive clonality was greater in the immune-hot C3 cluster than in the cold C1 cluster, although TCR productive clonality remained low overall.

The CDR3 spans 14 residues, from the cysteine through the phenylalanine. Only CDR3 DNA is held: 42 bases, read in frame from base 1. CDR1 and CDR2 (SGHRS, YFSETQ) derive from the germline V gene. V lost 0 bases and J lost 7 bases; the stretch between them is 13 bases long. TCR beta chain CDR3 regions were immunosequenced using the ImmunoSEQ Assay (Adaptive Biotechnologies). The original methods were these. The ImmunoSEQ Analyzer platform was used to export TCRB rearrangements, read counts, read proportions and gene usage. T-cell clonality was calculated on productive rearrangements as 1 minus Pielou's evenness. In the clonal space homeostasis analysis, clonotypes were binned as rare, small, medium, large or hyperexpanded (0.01 to 1 of the repertoire). TCR productive clonality was compared across immune clusters C1, C2 and C3 using the Wilcoxon rank sum test. TCRdb's version of the immuneACCESS table is confined to in-frame rearrangements and falls short of the full clone set. An unresolved V gene accounts for under half of the shortfall where checked; the remainder is of unknown origin. The V and J calls and the clone size are those of that table, but D and trimming were determined from the DNA. This sample holds about 10,000 clones; 55% to 75% were observed only once. Around 18% of the sample lies in the top ten.

The sample taken for sequencing was osteosarcoma tumor tissue from the lung. Recombination connected TRBV5-1 to TRBJ1-1; the D segment could be TRBD1, given 5 matching bases. The sequence derives from a human donor with osteosarcoma. The DNA reads TGCGCCAGCAGCTTGGCAGGAGGGGACGGTGAAGCTTTCTTT. Its protein product is CASSLAGGDGEAFF.